These 17 T cell receptor beta chains were all obtained from the same sample, sequenced in a study of cytomegalovirus exposure and HLA in healthy donors. Researchers ran the PCR with 60 Vbeta and 13 Jbeta primers. Produced via immunoSEQ multiplex PCR; TCRdb's table is partial and in-frame only. The sample holds about 180,000 clones, 70% to 90% seen once. The sequencing sample was made of PBMCs. The receptors here all came from a male donor in good health and CMV-seronegative.

This chain joins TRBV6-1 and TRBJ1-6; D is uncertain. V shed 2 bases and J shed 9 bases, with 5 bases lying between them. The CDR3 covers 12 residues. CDR1 and CDR2 (germline): MNHNS, SASEGT. In DNA, the CDR3 is TGTGCCAGCAGTGAATCCAGTTCACCCCTCCACTTT. It codes for CASSESSSPLHF.

The chain is built from TRBV19 and TRBJ2-7, with TRBD1 matching over 7 bases. Unmatched junction bases numbered 5, after V lost 9 bases and J lost 0 bases. CDR1 LNHDA and CDR2 SQIVND come from the germline V gene (reference sequence). CDR3 length equals 13 residues. The CDR3 DNA follows: TGTGCCAGCAGGGACAGAAGCTCCTACGAGCAGTACTTC. Translated: CASRDRSSYEQYF. Based on the CDR3 plus reference TRBV19 and TRBJ2-7, the full variable domain is DGGITQSPKYLFRKEGQNVTLSCEQNLNHDAMYWYRQDPGQGLRLIYYSQIVNDFQKGDIAEGYSVSREKKESFPLTVTSAQKNPTAFYLCASRDRSSYEQYFGPGTRLTVT.

This clone was observed a few times. The V gene is TRBV19, the J gene TRBJ1-6; D is perhaps TRBD1 (6 bases). V gave up 5 bases and J gave up 3 bases, with 11 bases separating them. Looked up from germline, CDR1 is LNHDA and CDR2 is SQIVND (reference sequence). This CDR3 has 15 amino acids. CDR3 DNA: TGTGCCAGTAGTGCCCACAGGGACTATAATTCACCCCTCCACTTT. It encodes CASSAHRDYNSPLHF.

The chain employs TRBV6-5 and TRBJ2-3; 8 nucleotides align to TRBD2. The germline V gene has CDR1 MNHEY and CDR2 SVGAGI. The CDR3 spans 14 residues. V lost 5 bases, J lost 8 bases, and 9 bases stayed unmatched. The CDR3 region is CASSRAGEKSTQYF. The CDR3, as DNA: TGTGCCAGCAGTCGAGCGGGAGAAAAAAGTACGCAGTATTTT.

The gene calls are TRBV6-5 and TRBJ1-3; no clear D gene. CDR1 MNHEY and CDR2 SVGAGI come from the germline V gene. This CDR3 contains 13 residues. Trimming cost V 8 bases and J 0 bases, with 8 bases left between them. The chain's CDR3 is CASSRSSGNTIYF. Written as DNA, the CDR3 is TGTGCCAGCTCCAGGTCCTCTGGAAACACCATATATTTT.

This clone was observed a few times. This chain joins TRBV5-6 and TRBJ1-1; D is possibly TRBD1 (5 bases). V dropped 0 bases and J dropped 11 bases, with 17 bases sitting between them. The CDR3 is made up of 14 amino acids. Germline V CDR1 and CDR2: SGHDT, YYEEEE. In DNA, the CDR3 is TGTGCCAGCAGCTTGGGCAGGGTCCGGTATTGGGCTTTCTTT. Encoded protein: CASSLGRVRYWAFF. Based on the CDR3 plus reference TRBV5-6 and TRBJ1-1, the full variable domain is DAGVTQSPTHLIKTRGQQVTLRCSPKSGHDTVSWYQQALGQGPQFIFQYYEEEERQRGNFPDRFSGHQFPNYSSELNVNALLLGDSALYLCASSLGRVRYWAFFGQGTRLTVV.

The chain couples TRBV9 to TRBJ2-1; 11 bases are shared with TRBD2. CDR1 SGDLS and CDR2 YYNGEE come from the germline V gene. The CDR3 is 15 residues long. J gave up 9 bases and V 0 bases, and 5 bases lay outside the gene matches. The CDR3 spells CASSVGPSGGSEQFF. In nucleotides, the CDR3 is TGTGCCAGCAGCGTAGGCCCTAGCGGGGGGTCTGAGCAGTTCTTC.

This clone was recorded only once. The chain links TRBV2 to TRBJ2-3; TRBD1 aligns across 7 bases. V lost 7 bases and J lost 3; bases outside the gene matches: 7. Germline-derived CDR1 and CDR2 are SNHLY and FYNNEI. The CDR3 sequence is 14 residues long. This CDR3 is CASKAGGPTDTQYF. As DNA, the CDR3 is TGTGCCAGCAAGGCAGGGGGACCGACAGATACGCAGTATTTT.

The V gene is TRBV6-4, the J gene TRBJ2-3; D not resolved. The CDR3 spans 14 residues. In germline, CDR1 is MRHNA, CDR2 SNTAGT. Between the trimmed V and J ends, which lost 2 bases and 1 base, there was a span of 7 bases. This CDR3 is CASSDGHRTDTQYF. As DNA, the CDR3 is TGTGCCAGCAGTGACGGGCACCGCACAGATACGCAGTATTTT.

The rearrangement joins TRBV5-1 to TRBJ2-5; 7 bases are shared with TRBD1. With the DNA end fitting TRBJ2-7 better, the J assignment may be wrong. There are 16 residues in the CDR3. The germline V gene has CDR1 SGHRS and CDR2 YFSETQ. CDR3 in DNA: TGCGCCAGCAGCTCCCCCCAGGGACAGCTAGCCTACGAGCAGTACTTC. Translating gives CASSSPQGQLAYEQYF.

The chain links TRBV6-1 to TRBJ2-7; perhaps TRBD1 as D (5 bases). V dropped 1 base and J dropped 3 bases, with 19 bases sitting between them. This CDR3 comprises 17 residues. CDR1 is MNHNS, CDR2 SASEGT, per germline. In nucleotides, the CDR3 is TGTGCCAGCAGTGAAGAAAGGGCGACAGTAAGGCTCTACGAGCAGTACTTC. Encoded protein: CASSEERATVRLYEQYF.

DNA for the CDR3: TGTGCCACCGGACAGGGGGACGAGCAGTTCTTC. This translates into CATGQGDEQFF. The rearrangement joins TRBV27 to TRBJ2-1; 10 bases map to TRBD1. The CDR3 is made up of 11 amino acids. J gave up 10 bases and V 10 bases, and 4 bases lay outside the gene matches. From germline, CDR1 is MNHEY and CDR2 SMNVEV (reference sequence).

The chain carries TRBV25-1 and TRBJ2-3; TRBD2 might be the D (6 bases). Trimming removed 3 bases from V and 4 bases from J, with 17 bases in between. The CDR3 is 16 residues long. Germline assignment: CDR1 MGHDK and CDR2 SYGVNS. CDR3: CASSDSAGPVSDTQYF. The CDR3 DNA follows: TGTGCCAGCAGTGACTCGGCGGGACCCGTATCAGATACGCAGTATTTT.

This clone is a singleton in its sample. V gene TRBV9 combines with J gene TRBJ2-2; no clear D. V lost 4 bases and J lost 1, with 14 bases in between. CDR3 size: 16 residues. Germline V gene lookup returns CDR1 SGDLS and CDR2 YYNGEE. CDR3 in DNA: TGTGCCAGCAGCCCCCGAAATCAGATGAACACCGGGGAGCTGTTTTTT. Residues: CASSPRNQMNTGELFF. Full variable domain (rest looked up from reference TRBV9 and TRBJ2-2): DSGVTQTPKHLITATGQRVTLRCSPRSGDLSVYWYQQSLDQGLQFLIQYYNGEERAKGNILERFSAQQFPDLHSELNLSSLELGDSALYFCASSPRNQMNTGELFFGEGSRLTVL.

The J gene is TRBJ1-1, the V gene TRBV6-6; maybe TRBD1 (6 bases). This CDR3 comprises 15 residues. V lost 6 bases and J 4 bases, leaving 18 bases between the germline ends. Germline V gene data show CDR1 as MNHNY and CDR2 as SVGAGI (reference sequence). The CDR3, as DNA: TGTGCCAGCAGCTCCACAGGGCTAGTGGGCACTGAAGCTTTCTTT. As protein: CASSSTGLVGTEAFF.

The chain joins TRBV5-1 to TRBJ1-2, with TRBD1 as a possible D gene (6 bases). V lost 4 bases to trimming and J lost 6 bases, with 19 bases between them. This CDR3 has 15 amino acids. Germline V gives CDR1 SGHRS, CDR2 YFSETQ. CDR3 amino acids: CASSLKYRESHGYTF. DNA of the CDR3: TGCGCCAGCAGCCTGAAGTACAGGGAGAGCCATGGCTACACCTTC.

This sequence joins TRBV27 and TRBJ2-2; 10 nucleotides line up with TRBD1. V lost 5 bases to trimming and J lost 7 bases; unmatched junction nucleotides: 4. Germline V gene lookup returns CDR1 MNHEY and CDR2 SMNVEV (reference sequence). The CDR3 spans 14 residues. This CDR3 is CASSPGQGSGELFF. The CDR3 DNA reads as TGTGCCAGCAGTCCGGGACAGGGGAGCGGGGAGCTGTTTTTT.